Presented here are 11 T cell receptor beta chains from one specimen sequenced in a study of regulatory T cells in long-lasting Graves disease. Time point meaning: persistent/refractory GD, antithyroid drugs over 5 years with positive TRAb. Scientists built the TCR library using RNA that was extracted from PBMCs. CDR3-region Arm-PCR and iRepertoire HTBI primers produced the TCR beta libraries. TCRdb reanalysed the multiplex PCR reads using MiXCR and keeps one entry per CDR3 protein. The data show 420,000 or so distinct CDR3 sequences, with 20% to 25% seen just once and about 27% held by the top ten. Sequencing was performed on peripheral blood mononuclear cells (PBMCs), taken when the disease was refractory, from a patient treated with antithyroid drugs. These receptors all come from a female donor with Graves disease.

This clonotype was counted many times. This chain uses TRBV27 with TRBJ1-2, with 10 bases that match TRBD1. The V gene end was trimmed by 4 bases and the J gene end by 6 bases; junction bases not matched to a gene: 11. The CDR3 covers 16 residues. Germline CDR1 MNHEY, CDR2 SMNVEV (reference sequence). The CDR3 loop reads CASSSTGGGDGNGYTF. The CDR3 DNA reads as TGTGCCAGCAGTTCGACAGGGGGCGGTGATGGTAATGGCTACACCTTC.

Details on this clonotype: This could be a read error, since a much larger clone is one nucleotide away. The V call is TRBV20-1, the J call TRBJ1-1; D not resolved. Per germline, CDR1 DFQATT and CDR2 SNEGSKA (reference sequence). Trimming removed 2 bases from V and 5 bases from J, with 24 bases in between. The CDR3 sequence is 17 residues long. For the CDR3, the DNA is TGCAGTGCTAGAAGGGCTGATAGGGCCGTTAGCCGGACTGAAGCTTTCTTT. As protein: CSARRADRAVSRTEAFF.

The chain has TRBV6-1 and TRBJ1-1; TRBD1 might be the D (6 bases). This CDR3 comprises 14 residues. The germline gives CDR1 MNHNS, CDR2 SASEGT. V dropped 6 bases and J dropped 2 bases, with 13 bases sitting between them. CDR3 in amino acids: CASRGTGQNTEAFF. The CDR3 bases are TGTGCCAGCAGGGGTACAGGGCAAAACACTGAAGCTTTCTTT.

This clonotype was counted at least ten times. This sequence joins TRBV7-8 and TRBJ1-1, with D uncertain. Germline V gene sequence: CDR1 SGHVS, CDR2 FQNEAQ. This CDR3 contains 14 residues. V was cut by 0 bases and J by 3 bases, with 8 bases left in between. CDR3 residues: CASSLAAGYTEAFF. In DNA, the CDR3 is TGTGCCAGCAGCTTAGCTGCTGGTTACACTGAAGCTTTCTTT.

This clonotype has more than one count but fewer than ten. The conserved closing phenylalanine or tryptophan is absent in this CDR3, likely reflecting a read error. It is unclear where the CDR3 begins or ends on the DNA, so no DNA is shown, and the CDR3 is as TCRdb lists it. The chain is built from TRBV19 and TRBJ2-4. CDR1 LNHDA and CDR2 SQIVND come from the germline V gene (reference sequence). The CDR3 is 11 residues long, ends included. CDR3 in amino acids: CASSIDGKVWV.

The J gene is TRBJ1-1, the V gene TRBV12-3 or TRBV12-4, with 12 bases aligning to TRBD1. Germline trimming cut 6 bases from V and 1 base from J; bases unmatched to any gene: 3. The CDR3 sequence is 15 residues long. CDR3 region: CASSGTGGKNTEAFF. The CDR3 coding sequence is TGTGCCAGCAGCGGGACAGGGGGCAAGAACACTGAAGCTTTCTTT.

This clonotype was counted between two and nine times. The gene calls are TRBV6-1 and TRBJ2-7; 11 positions agree with TRBD2. Looked up from germline, CDR1 is MNHNS and CDR2 is SASEGT. The CDR3 is made up of 16 amino acids. Trimming cost V 4 bases and J 3 bases; bases outside gene matches: 8. The DNA of the CDR3 is TGTGCCAGCAGTGCCTCCGGGACTAGCGGCTTCTACGAGCAGTACTTC. It translates to CASSASGTSGFYEQYF.

The chain carries TRBV19 and TRBJ2-1; D remains ambiguous. CDR1 and CDR2 (germline): LNHDA, SQIVND (reference sequence). The CDR3 totals 14 residues. Trimming removed 1 base at V and 7 bases at J, with 11 bases between. The CDR3 reads CASSIGATWNEQFF. CDR3 coding DNA: TGTGCCAGTAGTATAGGTGCTACCTGGAATGAGCAGTTCTTC.

This chain links TRBV12-3 or TRBV12-4 with TRBJ2-7, with D possibly TRBD1 on 5 matching bases. The CDR3 runs 15 residues. V was cut by 5 bases and J by 3 bases, with 17 bases left in between. CDR3 in amino acids: CASSRRQIAGYEQYF. CDR3 sequence (DNA): TGTGCCAGCAGTCGGCGACAGATAGCTGGCTACGAGCAGTACTTC.

The J gene is TRBJ1-6, the V gene TRBV7-2, with 10 bases identical to TRBD1. The V and J ends lost 6 bases and 9 bases, in that order; junction bases with no gene match: 17. In germline, CDR1 is SGHTA, CDR2 FQGNSA. There are 18 residues in the CDR3. CDR3 loop: CASRREPGQGFSSSPLHF. The CDR3 DNA reads as TGTGCCAGCAGAAGGGAGCCGGGACAGGGGTTCTCGAGTTCACCCCTCCACTTT.

This clonotype was found once. The chain joins TRBV28 to TRBJ2-1; 10 bases match TRBD2. The V gene end was trimmed by 4 bases and the J gene end by 4 bases; junction bases not matched to a gene: 4. The V gene's germline CDR1 is MDHEN and CDR2 SYDVKM. This CDR3 has 15 amino acids. The CDR3 spells CASSSPGLAYNEQFF. CDR3 bases: TGTGCCAGCAGTTCGCCGGGACTAGCGTACAATGAGCAGTTCTTC.